This TCR beta chain originates from a study of blood T cell repertoires in COVID-19. Study-wide context: Collection of acute and convalescent COVID-19 samples took place in the United States, Italy and Spain. From T cells, B-cell-depleted T cells, or PBMCs came the material, which was cDNA or gDNA.

The germline V gene encodes CDR1 SGHRS and CDR2 YFSETQ. The CDR3 is 14 amino acids. The ends were cut back, 0 bases at V and 6 bases at J, with 10 bases in the middle. Authors' processing steps: Nucleated cell counts were estimated from reference gene primer amplification. Only in-frame clones appear in the TCRdb table, and some are missing; sequencing was by immunoSEQ multiplex PCR. D and trimming were read from the DNA, whereas the V and J calls and clone size are those reported in that table. The table lists 250,000 to 350,000 clones, about 89% of them singletons. This TCR derives from a man under 40 with acute or convalescent COVID-19. Sequenced input: peripheral blood. The gene calls are TRBV5-1 and TRBJ2-1; D call uncertain. The CDR3 loop reads CASSLGLETNEQFF. As DNA, the CDR3 is TGCGCCAGCAGCTTGGGACTCGAAACCAATGAGCAGTTCTTC.